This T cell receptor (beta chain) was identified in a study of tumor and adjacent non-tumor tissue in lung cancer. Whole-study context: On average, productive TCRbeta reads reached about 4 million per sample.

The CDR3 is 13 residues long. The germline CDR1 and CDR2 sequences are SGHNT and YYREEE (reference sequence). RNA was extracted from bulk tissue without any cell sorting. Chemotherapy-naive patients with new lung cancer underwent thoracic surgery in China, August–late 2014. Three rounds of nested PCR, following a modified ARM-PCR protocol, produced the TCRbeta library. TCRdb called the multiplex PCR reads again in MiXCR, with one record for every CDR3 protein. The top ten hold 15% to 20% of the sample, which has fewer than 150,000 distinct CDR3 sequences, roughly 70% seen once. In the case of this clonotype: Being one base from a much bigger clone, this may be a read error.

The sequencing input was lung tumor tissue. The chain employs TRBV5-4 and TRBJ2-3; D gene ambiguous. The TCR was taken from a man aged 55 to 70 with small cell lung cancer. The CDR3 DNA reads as TGTGCCAGCAGCCCGTCAGGCGGAGATATGCAGTATTTT. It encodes CASSPSGGDMQYF. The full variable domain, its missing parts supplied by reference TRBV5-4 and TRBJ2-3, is ETGVTQSPTHLIKTRGQQVTLRCSSQSGHNTVSWYQQALGQGPQFIFQYYREEENGRGNFPPRFSGLQFPNYSSELNVNALELDDSALYLCASSPSGGDMQYFGPGTRLTVL.